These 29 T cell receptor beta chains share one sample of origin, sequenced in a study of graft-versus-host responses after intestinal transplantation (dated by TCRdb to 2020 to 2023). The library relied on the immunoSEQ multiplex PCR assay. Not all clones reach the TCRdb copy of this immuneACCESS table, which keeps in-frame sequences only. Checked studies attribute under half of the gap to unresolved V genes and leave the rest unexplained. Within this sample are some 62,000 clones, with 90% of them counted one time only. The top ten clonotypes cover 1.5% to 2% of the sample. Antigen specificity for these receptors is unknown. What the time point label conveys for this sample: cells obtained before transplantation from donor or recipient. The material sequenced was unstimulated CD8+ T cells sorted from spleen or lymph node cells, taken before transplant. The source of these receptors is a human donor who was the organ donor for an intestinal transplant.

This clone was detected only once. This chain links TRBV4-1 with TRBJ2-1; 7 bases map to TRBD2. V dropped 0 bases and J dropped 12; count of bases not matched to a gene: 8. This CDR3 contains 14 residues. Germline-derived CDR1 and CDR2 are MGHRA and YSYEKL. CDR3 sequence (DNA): TGCGCCAGCAGCCAAGATGACGGGAGGCGGCGGCAGTTCTTC. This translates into CASSQDDGRRRQFF.

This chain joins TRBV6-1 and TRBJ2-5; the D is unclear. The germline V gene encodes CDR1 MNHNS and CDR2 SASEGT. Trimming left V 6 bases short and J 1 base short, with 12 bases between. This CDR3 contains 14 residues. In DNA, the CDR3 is TGTGCCAGCAGCCTGATTAGAACCCAAGAGACCCAGTACTTC. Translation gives CASSLIRTQETQYF.

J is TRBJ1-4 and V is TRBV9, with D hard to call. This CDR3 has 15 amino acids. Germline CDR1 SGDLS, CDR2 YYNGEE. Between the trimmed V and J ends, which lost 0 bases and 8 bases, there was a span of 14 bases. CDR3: CASSVEDRAGEKLFF. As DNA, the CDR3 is TGTGCCAGCAGCGTAGAAGACCGCGCGGGAGAAAAACTGTTTTTT. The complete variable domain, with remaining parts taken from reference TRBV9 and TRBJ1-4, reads DSGVTQTPKHLITATGQRVTLRCSPRSGDLSVYWYQQSLDQGLQFLIQYYNGEERAKGNILERFSAQQFPDLHSELNLSSLELGDSALYFCASSVEDRAGEKLFFGSGTQLSVL.

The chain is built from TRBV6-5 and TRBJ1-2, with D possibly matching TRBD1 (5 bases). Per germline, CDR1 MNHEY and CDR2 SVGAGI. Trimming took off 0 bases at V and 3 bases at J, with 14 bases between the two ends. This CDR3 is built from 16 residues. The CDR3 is CASSYSWPRVDYGYTF. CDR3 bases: TGTGCCAGCAGTTACTCGTGGCCCAGGGTGGACTATGGCTACACCTTC.

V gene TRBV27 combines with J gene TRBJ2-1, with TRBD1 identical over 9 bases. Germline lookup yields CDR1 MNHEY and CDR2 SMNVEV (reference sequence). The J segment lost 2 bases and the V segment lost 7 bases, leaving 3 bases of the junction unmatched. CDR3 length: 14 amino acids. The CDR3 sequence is CASTRQGAYNEQFF. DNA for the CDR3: TGTGCCAGCACTAGACAGGGGGCCTACAATGAGCAGTTCTTC.

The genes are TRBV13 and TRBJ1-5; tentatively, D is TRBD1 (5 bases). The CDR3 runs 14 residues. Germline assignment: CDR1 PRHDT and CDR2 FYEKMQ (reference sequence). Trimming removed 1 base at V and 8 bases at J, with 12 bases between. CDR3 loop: CASSLEVKGKPQHF. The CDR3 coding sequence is TGTGCCAGCAGCTTAGAAGTTAAGGGGAAGCCCCAGCATTTT.

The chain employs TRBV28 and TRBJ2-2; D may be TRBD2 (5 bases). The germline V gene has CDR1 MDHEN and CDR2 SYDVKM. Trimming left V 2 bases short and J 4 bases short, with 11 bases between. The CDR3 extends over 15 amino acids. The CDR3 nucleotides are TGTGCCAGCAGTTTAATCGCGGGTAGCACCGGGGAGCTGTTTTTT. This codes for CASSLIAGSTGELFF.

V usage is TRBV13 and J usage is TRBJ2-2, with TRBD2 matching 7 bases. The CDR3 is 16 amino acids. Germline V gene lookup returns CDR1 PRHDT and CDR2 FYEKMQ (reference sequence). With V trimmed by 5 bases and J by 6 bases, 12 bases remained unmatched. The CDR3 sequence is CASSGTSSGKAGELFF. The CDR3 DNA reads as TGTGCCAGCAGCGGAACCTCCAGCGGGAAGGCCGGGGAGCTGTTTTTT.

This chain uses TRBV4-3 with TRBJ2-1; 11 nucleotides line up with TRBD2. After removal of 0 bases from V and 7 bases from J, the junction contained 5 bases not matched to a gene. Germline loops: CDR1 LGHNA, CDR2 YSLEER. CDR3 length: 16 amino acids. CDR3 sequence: CASSQDGLAGGNEQFF. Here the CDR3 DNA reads TGCGCCAGCAGCCAAGACGGTCTAGCGGGAGGAAATGAGCAGTTCTTC.

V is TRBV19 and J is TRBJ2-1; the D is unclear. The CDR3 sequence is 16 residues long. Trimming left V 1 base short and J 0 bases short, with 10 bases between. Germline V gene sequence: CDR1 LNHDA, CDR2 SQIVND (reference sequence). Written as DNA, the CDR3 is TGTGCCAGTAGTATAGTGTGGCTGTACTCCTACAATGAGCAGTTCTTC. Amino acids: CASSIVWLYSYNEQFF.

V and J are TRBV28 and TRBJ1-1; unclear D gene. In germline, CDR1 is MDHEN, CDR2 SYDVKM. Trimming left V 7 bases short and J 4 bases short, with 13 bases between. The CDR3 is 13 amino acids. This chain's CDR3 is CASTRRGVTEAFF. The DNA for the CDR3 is TGTGCCAGCACCAGGCGTGGTGTCACTGAAGCTTTCTTT.

This CDR3 reads CASQIFDREGYEQYF. CDR3 DNA sequence: TGTGCCAGCCAGATCTTTGACAGGGAAGGCTACGAGCAGTACTTC. The rearrangement links TRBV5-6 to TRBJ2-7; 7 bases agree with TRBD1. Looked up from germline, CDR1 is SGHDT and CDR2 is YYEEEE. After removal of 7 bases from V and 3 bases from J, the junction contained 13 bases not matched to a gene. The CDR3 is made up of 15 amino acids.

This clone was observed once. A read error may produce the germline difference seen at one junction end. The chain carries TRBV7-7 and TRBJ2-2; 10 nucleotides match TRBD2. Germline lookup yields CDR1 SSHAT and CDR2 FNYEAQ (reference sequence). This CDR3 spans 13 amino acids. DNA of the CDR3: TGTGCTAGCAGTTTGGGACTAGCGAAGGAGCTGTTTTTT. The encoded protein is CASSLGLAKELFF.

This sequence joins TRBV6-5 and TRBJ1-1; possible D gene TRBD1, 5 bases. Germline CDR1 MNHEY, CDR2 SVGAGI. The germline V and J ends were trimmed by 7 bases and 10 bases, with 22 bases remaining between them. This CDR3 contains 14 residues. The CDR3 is CASIPTQGPIVAFF. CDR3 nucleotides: TGTGCCAGCATCCCCACCCAGGGTCCCATAGTAGCTTTCTTT.

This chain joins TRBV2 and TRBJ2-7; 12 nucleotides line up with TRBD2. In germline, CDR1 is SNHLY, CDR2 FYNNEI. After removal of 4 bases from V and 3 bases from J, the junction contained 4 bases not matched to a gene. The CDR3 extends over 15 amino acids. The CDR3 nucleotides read TGTGCCAGCAGTGCTAGCGGGAGGGTTGACTACGAGCAGTACTTC. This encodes CASSASGRVDYEQYF.

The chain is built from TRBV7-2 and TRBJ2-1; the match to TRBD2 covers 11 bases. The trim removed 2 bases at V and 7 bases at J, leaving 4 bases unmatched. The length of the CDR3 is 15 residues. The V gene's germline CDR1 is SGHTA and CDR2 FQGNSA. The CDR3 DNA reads TGTGCCAGCAGCTTATACTTAGCGGGAGGGAATGAGCAGTTCTTC. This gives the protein CASSLYLAGGNEQFF. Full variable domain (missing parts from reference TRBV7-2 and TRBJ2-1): GAGVSQSPSNKVTEKGKDVELRCDPISGHTALYWYRQSLGQGLEFLIYFQGNSAPDKSGLPSDRFSAERTGGSVSTLTIQRTQQEDSAVYLCASSLYLAGGNEQFFGPGTRLTVL.

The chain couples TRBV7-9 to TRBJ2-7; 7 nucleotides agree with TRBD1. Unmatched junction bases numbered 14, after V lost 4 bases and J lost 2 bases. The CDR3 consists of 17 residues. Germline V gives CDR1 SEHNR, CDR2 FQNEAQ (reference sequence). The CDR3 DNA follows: TGTGCCAGCAGCTACCCCCCCCAGGGGCAGGGGGCCTACGAGCAGTACTTC. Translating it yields CASSYPPQGQGAYEQYF.

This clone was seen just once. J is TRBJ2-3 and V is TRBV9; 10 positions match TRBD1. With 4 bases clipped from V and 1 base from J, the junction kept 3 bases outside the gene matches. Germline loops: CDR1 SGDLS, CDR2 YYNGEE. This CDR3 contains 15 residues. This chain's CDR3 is CASSTGTGGTDTQYF. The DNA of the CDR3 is TGTGCCAGCAGCACAGGGACAGGGGGCACAGATACGCAGTATTTT.

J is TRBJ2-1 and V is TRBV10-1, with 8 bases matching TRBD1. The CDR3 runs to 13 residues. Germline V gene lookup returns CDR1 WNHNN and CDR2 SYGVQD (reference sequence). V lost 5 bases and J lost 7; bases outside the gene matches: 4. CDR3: CASSRTGQNEQFF. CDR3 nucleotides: TGCGCCAGCAGTAGGACAGGGCAGAATGAGCAGTTCTTC.

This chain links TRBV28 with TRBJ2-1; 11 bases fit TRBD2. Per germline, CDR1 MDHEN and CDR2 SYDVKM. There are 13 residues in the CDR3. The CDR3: CASGASGRYEQFF. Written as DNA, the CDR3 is TGTGCTAGCGGGGCTAGCGGGAGGTATGAGCAGTTCTTC.

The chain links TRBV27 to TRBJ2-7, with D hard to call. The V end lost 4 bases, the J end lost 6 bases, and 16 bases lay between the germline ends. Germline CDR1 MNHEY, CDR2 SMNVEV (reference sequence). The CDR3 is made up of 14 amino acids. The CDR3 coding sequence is TGTGCCAGCAGTTCTCTCAACCACATGGCCGAGCAGTACTTC. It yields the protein CASSSLNHMAEQYF.

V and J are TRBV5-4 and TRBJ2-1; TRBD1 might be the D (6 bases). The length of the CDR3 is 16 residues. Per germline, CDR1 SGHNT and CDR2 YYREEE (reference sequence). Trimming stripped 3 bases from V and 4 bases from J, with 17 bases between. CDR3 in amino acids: CASSSYGETGYNEQFF. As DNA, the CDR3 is TGTGCCAGCAGCTCCTACGGGGAGACAGGATACAATGAGCAGTTCTTC.

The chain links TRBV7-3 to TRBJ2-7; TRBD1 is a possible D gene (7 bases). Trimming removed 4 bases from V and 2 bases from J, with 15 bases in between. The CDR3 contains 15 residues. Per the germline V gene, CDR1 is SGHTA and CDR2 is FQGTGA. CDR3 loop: CASSYGQGGTYEQYF. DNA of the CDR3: TGTGCCAGCAGCTACGGGCAGGGGGGCACCTACGAGCAGTACTTC.

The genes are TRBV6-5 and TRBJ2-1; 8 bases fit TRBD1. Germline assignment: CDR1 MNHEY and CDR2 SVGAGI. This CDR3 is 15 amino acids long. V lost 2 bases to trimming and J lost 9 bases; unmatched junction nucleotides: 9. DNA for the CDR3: TGTGCCAGCAGTTACCCCGGGACAGGTGAGGGTGAGCAGTTCTTC. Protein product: CASSYPGTGEGEQFF.

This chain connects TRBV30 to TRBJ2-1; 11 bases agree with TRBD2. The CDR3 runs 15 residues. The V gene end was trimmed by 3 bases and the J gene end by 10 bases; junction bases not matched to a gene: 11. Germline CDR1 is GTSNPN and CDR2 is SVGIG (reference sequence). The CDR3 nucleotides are TGTGCCTGGAGCCTGACTAGCGGGAACTTCTTCGAGCAGTTCTTC. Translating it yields CAWSLTSGNFFEQFF.

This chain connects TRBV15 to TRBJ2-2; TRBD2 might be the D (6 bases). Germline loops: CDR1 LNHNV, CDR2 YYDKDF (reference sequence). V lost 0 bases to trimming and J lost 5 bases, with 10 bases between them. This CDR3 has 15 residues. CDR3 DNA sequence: TGTGCCACCAGCAGAGAAGATCGGGGGACCGGGGAGCTGTTTTTT. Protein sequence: CATSREDRGTGELFF.

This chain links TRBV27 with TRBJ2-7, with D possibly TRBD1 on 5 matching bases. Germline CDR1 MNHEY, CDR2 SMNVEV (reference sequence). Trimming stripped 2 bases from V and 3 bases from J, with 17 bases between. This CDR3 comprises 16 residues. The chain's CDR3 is CASSLPPGAANYEQYF. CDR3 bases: TGTGCCAGCAGTTTACCCCCTGGGGCTGCCAACTACGAGCAGTACTTC.

CDR3: CASSTVGTGDYGYTF. CDR3 nucleotide sequence: TGTGCCAGCAGTACGGTCGGGACAGGGGACTATGGCTACACCTTC. The V gene is TRBV28, the J gene TRBJ1-2; 10 bases are shared with TRBD1. V lost 5 bases to trimming and J lost 3 bases; unmatched junction nucleotides: 6. Germline V gene data show CDR1 as MDHEN and CDR2 as SYDVKM. The CDR3 is 15 residues long.

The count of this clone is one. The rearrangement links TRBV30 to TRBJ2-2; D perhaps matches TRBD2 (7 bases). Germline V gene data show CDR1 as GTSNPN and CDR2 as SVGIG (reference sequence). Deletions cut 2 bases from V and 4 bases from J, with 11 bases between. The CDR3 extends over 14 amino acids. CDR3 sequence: CAWSRGASTGELFF. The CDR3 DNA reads TGTGCCTGGAGTCGGGGGGCCAGCACCGGGGAGCTGTTTTTT. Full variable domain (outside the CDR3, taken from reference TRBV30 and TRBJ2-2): SQTIHQWPATLVQPVGSPLSLECTVEGTSNPNLYWYRQAAGRGLQLLFYSVGIGQISSEVPQNLSASRPQDRQFILSSKKLLLSDSGFYLCAWSRGASTGELFFGEGSRLTVL.